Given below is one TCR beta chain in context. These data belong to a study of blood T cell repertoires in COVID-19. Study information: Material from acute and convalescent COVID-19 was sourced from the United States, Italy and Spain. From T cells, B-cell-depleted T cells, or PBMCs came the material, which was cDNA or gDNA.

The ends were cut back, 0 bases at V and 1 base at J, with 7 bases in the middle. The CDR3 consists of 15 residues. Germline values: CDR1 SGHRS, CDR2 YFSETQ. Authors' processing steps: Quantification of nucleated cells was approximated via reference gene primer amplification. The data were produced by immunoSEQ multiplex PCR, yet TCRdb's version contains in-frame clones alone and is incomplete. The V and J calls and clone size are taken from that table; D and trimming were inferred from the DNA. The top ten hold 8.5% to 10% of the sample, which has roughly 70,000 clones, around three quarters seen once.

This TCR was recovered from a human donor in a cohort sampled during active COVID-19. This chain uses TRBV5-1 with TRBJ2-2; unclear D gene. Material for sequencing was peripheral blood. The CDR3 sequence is CASSLAVGNTGELFF. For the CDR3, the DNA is TGCGCCAGCAGCTTGGCCGTCGGGAACACCGGGGAGCTGTTTTTT.